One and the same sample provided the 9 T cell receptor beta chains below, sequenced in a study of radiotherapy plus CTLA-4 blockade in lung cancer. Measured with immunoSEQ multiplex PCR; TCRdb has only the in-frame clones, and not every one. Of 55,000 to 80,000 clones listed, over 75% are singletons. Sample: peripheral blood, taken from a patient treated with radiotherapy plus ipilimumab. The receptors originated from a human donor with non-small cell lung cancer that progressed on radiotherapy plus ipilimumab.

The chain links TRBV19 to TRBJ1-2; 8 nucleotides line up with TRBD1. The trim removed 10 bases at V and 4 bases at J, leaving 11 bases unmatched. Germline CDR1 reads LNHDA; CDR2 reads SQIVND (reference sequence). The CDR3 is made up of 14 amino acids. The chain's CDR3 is CATNSDREGYGYTF. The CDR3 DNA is TGTGCCACCAACTCGGACAGGGAGGGCTATGGCTACACCTTC.

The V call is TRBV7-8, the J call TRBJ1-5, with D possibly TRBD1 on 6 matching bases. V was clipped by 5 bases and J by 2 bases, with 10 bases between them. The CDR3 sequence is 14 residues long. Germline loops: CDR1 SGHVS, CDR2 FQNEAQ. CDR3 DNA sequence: TGTGCCAGCAGCCATACAGGGCGCAATCAGCCCCAGCATTTT. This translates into CASSHTGRNQPQHF.

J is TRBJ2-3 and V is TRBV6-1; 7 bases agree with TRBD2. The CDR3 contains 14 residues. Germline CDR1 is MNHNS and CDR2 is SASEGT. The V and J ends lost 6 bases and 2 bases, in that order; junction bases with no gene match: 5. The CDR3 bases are TGTGCCAGCAGGACGGGGGGAGCCACAGATACGCAGTATTTT. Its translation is CASRTGGATDTQYF.

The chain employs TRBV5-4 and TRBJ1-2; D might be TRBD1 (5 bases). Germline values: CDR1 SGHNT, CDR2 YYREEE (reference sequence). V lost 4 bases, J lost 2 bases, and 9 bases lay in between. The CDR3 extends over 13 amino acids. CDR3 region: CASSQRGNYGYTF. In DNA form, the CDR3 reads TGTGCCAGCAGCCAAAGGGGAAACTATGGCTACACCTTC.

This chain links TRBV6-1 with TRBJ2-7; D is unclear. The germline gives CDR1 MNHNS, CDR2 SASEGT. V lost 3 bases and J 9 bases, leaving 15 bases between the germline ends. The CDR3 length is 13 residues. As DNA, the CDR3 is TGTGCCAGCAGTGACGGATACAGAGGTGGGCAGTACGTC. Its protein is CASSDGYRGGQYV.

The CDR3 region has the DNA TGTGCCAGCAGTACCGGACAGGGAGGTACCTACGAGCAGTACTTC. Its translation: CASSTGQGGTYEQYF. The chain has TRBV2 and TRBJ2-7, with TRBD1 identical over 8 bases. After removal of 5 bases from V and 2 bases from J, the junction contained 8 bases not matched to a gene. Germline CDR1 and CDR2: SNHLY and FYNNEI. The CDR3 totals 15 residues.

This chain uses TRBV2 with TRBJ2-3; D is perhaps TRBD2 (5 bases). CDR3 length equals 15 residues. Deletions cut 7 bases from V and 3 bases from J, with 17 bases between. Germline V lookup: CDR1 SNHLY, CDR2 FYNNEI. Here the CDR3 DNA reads TGTGCCAGCACGGGGTGGCTAGCAGTGACAGATACGCAGTATTTT. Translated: CASTGWLAVTDTQYF. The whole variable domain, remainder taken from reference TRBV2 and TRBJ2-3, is EPEVTQTPSHQVTQMGQEVILRCVPISNHLYFYWYRQILGQKVEFLVSFYNNEISEKSEIFDDQFSVERPDGSNFTLKIRSTKLEDSAMYFCASTGWLAVTDTQYFGPGTRLTVL.

CDR3 sequence (DNA): TGTGCCAGCAGTAACCTGGACAGGTCCTACGAGCAGTACTTC. This encodes CASSNLDRSYEQYF. The chain employs TRBV28 and TRBJ2-7; 7 bases align to TRBD1. This CDR3 contains 14 residues. Losses at the gene ends were 5 bases for V and 1 base for J; bases not matched to a gene: 5. In germline, CDR1 is MDHEN, CDR2 SYDVKM.

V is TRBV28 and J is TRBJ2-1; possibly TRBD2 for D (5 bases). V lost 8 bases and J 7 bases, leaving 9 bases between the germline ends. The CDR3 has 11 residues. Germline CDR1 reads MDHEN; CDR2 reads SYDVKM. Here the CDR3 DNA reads TGTGCCAGCGGAGGACCAAATGAGCAGTTCTTC. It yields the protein CASGGPNEQFF.